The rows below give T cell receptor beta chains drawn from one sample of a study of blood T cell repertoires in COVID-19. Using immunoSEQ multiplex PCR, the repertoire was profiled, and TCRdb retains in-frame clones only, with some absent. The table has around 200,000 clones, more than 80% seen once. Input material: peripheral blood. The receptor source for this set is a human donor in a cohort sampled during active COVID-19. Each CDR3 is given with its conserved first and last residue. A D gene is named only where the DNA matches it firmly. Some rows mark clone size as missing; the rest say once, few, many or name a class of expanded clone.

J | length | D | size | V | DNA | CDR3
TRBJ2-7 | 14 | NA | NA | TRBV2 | TGTGCCAGCAGTGAAAGGACAGTTTCCTACGAGCAGTACTTC | CASSERTVSYEQYF
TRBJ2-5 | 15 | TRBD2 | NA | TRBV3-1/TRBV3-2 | TGTGCCAGCAGCCAGCAGACTAGCGGGGGGGAGACCCAGTACTTC | CASSQQTSGGETQYF
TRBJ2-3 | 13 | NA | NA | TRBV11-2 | TGTGCCAGCAGTCACAATAGCGGAGATACGCAGTATTTT | CASSHNSGDTQYF
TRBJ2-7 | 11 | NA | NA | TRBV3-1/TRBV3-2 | TGTGCCAGCAGCCATTCATACGAGCAGTACTTC | CASSHSYEQYF
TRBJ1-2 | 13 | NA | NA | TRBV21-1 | TGTGCCAGCAGCCAGGGACAGCGCAATGGCTACACCTTC | CASSQGQRNGYTF
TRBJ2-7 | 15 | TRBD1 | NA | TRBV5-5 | TGTGCCAGCAGCTCCGAAAGGACAGGGGGCTGGGAGCAGTACTTC | CASSSERTGGWEQYF
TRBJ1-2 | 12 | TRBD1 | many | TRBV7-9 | TGTGCCAGCAGCGGGACAGGGGGTGGCTACACCTTC | CASSGTGGGYTF
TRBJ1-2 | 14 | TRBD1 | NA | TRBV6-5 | TGTGCCAGCAGTATAGAACAGGGGAACTATGGCTACACCTTC | CASSIEQGNYGYTF
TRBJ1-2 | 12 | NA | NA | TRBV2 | TGTGCCAGCAACCAGGCTAACTATGGCTACACCTTC | CASNQANYGYTF
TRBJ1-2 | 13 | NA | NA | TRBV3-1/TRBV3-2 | TGTGCCAGCAGCCAAGATCGATCGGGTGGCTACACCTTC | CASSQDRSGGYTF
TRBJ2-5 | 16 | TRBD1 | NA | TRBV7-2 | TGTGCCAGCAGCTTAGACGCGACAGGGGGGTTGGAGACCCAGTACTTC | CASSLDATGGLETQYF
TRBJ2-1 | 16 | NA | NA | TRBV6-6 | TGTGCCAGCAGTTACGCTGGACCCGGGGATCACAATGAGCAGTTCTTC | CASSYAGPGDHNEQFF
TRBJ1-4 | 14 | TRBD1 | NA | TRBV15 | TGTGCCACCAGCAGATTGACAGGGTCTGAAAAACTGTTTTTT | CATSRLTGSEKLFF
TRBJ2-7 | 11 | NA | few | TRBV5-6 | TGTGCCAGCAGCTTGAGAGACGAGCAGTACTTC | CASSLRDEQYF
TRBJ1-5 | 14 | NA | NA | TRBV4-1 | TGCGCCAGCAGCATCCGTCGGGGGAATCAGCCCCAGCATTTT | CASSIRRGNQPQHF
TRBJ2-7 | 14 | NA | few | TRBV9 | TGTGCCAGCAGCGTAGCAGGGCACGGGGGCGAGCAGTACTTC | CASSVAGHGGEQYF
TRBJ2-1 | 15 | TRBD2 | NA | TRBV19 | TGTGCCAGTAGTATCGGAGCGGGGGGGTACAATGAGCAGTTCTTC | CASSIGAGGYNEQFF
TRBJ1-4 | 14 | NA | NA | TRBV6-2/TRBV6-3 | TGTGCCAGCAGCCGGACAGCCTCTAATGAAAAACTGTTTTTT | CASSRTASNEKLFF
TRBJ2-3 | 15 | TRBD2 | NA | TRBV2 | TGTGCCATCAGGACTAGCGGGGGGAATACAGATACGCAGTATTTT | CAIRTSGGNTDTQYF
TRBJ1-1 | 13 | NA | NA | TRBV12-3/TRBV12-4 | TGTGCCAGCAGTATTGGCCTGAACACTGAAGCTTTCTTT | CASSIGLNTEAFF
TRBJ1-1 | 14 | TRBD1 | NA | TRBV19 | TGTGCCACCTTACAGGGGGCAGTGAGCACTGAAGCTTTCTTT | CATLQGAVSTEAFF
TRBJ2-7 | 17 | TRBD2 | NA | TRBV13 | TGTGCCAGCAGCCCCGCGGGACTAGCGGGGAACGCCTACGAGCAGTACTTC | CASSPAGLAGNAYEQYF
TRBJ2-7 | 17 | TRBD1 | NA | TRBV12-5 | TGTGCTAGTGGTTTGGCGACCGGGACAGGGTCGGCATACGAGCAGTACTTC | CASGLATGTGSAYEQYF
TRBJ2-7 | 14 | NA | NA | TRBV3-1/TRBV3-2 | TGTGCCAGCAGCCAGGGGCCCAATTCCTACGAGCAGTACTTC | CASSQGPNSYEQYF
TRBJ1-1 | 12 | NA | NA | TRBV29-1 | TGCAGCGTAGGGGGTACGAACACTGAAGCTTTCTTT | CSVGGTNTEAFF
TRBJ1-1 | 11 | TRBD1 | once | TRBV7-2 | TGTGCCAGCAGCATCCCAACAGGGGCACATTTT | CASSIPTGAHF
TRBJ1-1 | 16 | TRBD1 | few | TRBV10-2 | TGCGCCAGCAGTGGGGGGACAGGGCGGATGAGGACTGAAGCTTTCTTT | CASSGGTGRMRTEAFF
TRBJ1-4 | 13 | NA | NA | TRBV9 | TGTGCCAGCAGTGCAGGGAATGATGAAAAACTGTTTTTT | CASSAGNDEKLFF
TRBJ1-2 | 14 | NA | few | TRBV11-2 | TGTGCCAGCAGCTTAATTGGGGGGGCCTATGGCTACACCTTC | CASSLIGGAYGYTF
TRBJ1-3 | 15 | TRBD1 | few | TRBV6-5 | TGTGCCAGCAGTCCGACAGGGCTTACCGGAAACACCATATATTTT | CASSPTGLTGNTIYF
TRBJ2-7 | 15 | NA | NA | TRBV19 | TGTGCCAGTAGTATAGGCGCAGGGGATGTCTACGAGCAGTACTTC | CASSIGAGDVYEQYF
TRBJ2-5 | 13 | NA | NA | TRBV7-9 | TGTGCCAGCAGCTTAGCGCCAGGGGAGACCCAGTACTTC | CASSLAPGETQYF
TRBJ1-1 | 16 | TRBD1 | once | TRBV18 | TGTGCCAGCTCACCAAGGACAGGGGGAGGACACACTGAAGCTTTCTTT | CASSPRTGGGHTEAFF
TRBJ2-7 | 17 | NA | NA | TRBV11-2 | TGTGCCAGCAGCTTGCCCGGGGGGACAGGCCTAATTTACGAGCAGTACTTC | CASSLPGGTGLIYEQYF
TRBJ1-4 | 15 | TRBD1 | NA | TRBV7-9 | TGTGCCAGCAGCCACGCGACAGGGGGGAATGAAAAACTGTTTTTT | CASSHATGGNEKLFF
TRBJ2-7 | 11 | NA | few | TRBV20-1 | TGCAGTGCTCTCACACGGGACGAGCAGTACTTC | CSALTRDEQYF
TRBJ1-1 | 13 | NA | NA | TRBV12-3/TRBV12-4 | TGTGCCAGCAGTTTCGGGGAGAACACTGAAGCTTTCTTT | CASSFGENTEAFF
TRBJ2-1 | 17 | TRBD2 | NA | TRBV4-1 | TGCGCCAGCAGCCACGCTAGCGGGGGGGCATCCAACAATGAGCAGTTCTTC | CASSHASGGASNNEQFF
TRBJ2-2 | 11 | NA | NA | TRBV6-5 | TGTGCCAGCAGCGGGACCGGGGAGCTGTTTTTT | CASSGTGELFF
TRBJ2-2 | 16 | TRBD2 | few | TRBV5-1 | TGCGCCAGCAGCTTGACTAGCGGGGGGGAGCCCGGGGAGCTGTTTTTT | CASSLTSGGEPGELFF
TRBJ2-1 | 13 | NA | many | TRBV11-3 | TGTGCCAGCAGCTTAGGTTCGGGAAATGAGCAGTTCTTC | CASSLGSGNEQFF
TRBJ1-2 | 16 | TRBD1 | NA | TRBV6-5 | TGTGCCAGCAGTTATCTGGGACAGGAGAAAAACTATGGCTACACCTTC | CASSYLGQEKNYGYTF
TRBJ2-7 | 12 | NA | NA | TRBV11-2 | TGTGCCAGCAGCTCCATTAGCCGCGAGCAGTACTTC | CASSSISREQYF
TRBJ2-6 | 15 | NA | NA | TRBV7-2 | TGTGCCAGCAGCTTAGTCGGGGCTGGGGCCAACGTCCTGACTTTC | CASSLVGAGANVLTF
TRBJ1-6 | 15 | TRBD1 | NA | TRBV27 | TGTGCCAGCAGTTTACAGGGGGGTATTGATTCACCCCTCCACTTT | CASSLQGGIDSPLHF
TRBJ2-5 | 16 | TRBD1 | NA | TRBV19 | TGTGCCAGTAGTTCGAGGAAAGACAGGGCCTGGGAGACCCAGTACTTC | CASSSRKDRAWETQYF
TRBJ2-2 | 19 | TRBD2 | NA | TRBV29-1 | TGCAGCGTTTCCGCCGGGACTAGCGGGGTTAGTGCGAACACCGGGGAGCTGTTTTTT | CSVSAGTSGVSANTGELFF
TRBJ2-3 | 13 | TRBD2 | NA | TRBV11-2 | TGTGCCAGCATGTCGGGGGGGCAAGATACGCAGTATTTT | CASMSGGQDTQYF
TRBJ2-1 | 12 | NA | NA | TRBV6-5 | TGTGCCAGCAGCGACGGGGGACATGAGCAGTTCTTC | CASSDGGHEQFF
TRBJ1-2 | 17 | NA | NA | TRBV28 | TGTGCCAGCAGTTTCCCGAGGAGAGGGAATGGGCTCTATGGCTACACCTTC | CASSFPRRGNGLYGYTF
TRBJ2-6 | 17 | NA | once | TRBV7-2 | TGTGCCAGCAGCCTCCCCCGGGGTATCTCTGGGGCCAACGTCCTGACTTTC | CASSLPRGISGANVLTF
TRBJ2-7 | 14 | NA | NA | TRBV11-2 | TGTGCCAGCAGCTTAGAGAGGCAGGGATACGAGCAGTACTTC | CASSLERQGYEQYF
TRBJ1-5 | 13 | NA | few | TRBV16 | TGTGCCAGCAGCGGGACACACAATCAGCCCCAGCATTTT | CASSGTHNQPQHF
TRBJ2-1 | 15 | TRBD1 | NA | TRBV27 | TGTGCCAGCAGGTTACAGGGGGCTTCCTACAATGAGCAGTTCTTC | CASRLQGASYNEQFF
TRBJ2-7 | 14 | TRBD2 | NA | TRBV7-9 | TGTGCCAGCAGCTGGTACAGTGCGGGGGACGAGCAGTACTTC | CASSWYSAGDEQYF
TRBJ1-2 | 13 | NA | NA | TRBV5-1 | TGCGCCAGCAGCTTGGACAGGGACTATGGCTACACCTTC | CASSLDRDYGYTF
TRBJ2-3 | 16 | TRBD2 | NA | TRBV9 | TGTGCCAGCAGCGTCCCTGCTCCGGGGGGGACAGATACGCAGTATTTT | CASSVPAPGGTDTQYF
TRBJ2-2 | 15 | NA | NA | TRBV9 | TGTGCCAGCAGCGTACGTCAGGGAAGCACCGGGGAGCTGTTTTTT | CASSVRQGSTGELFF
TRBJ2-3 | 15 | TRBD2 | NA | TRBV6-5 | TGTGCCAGCAGCTTAGCGGGGGGGCGGACAGATACGCAGTATTTT | CASSLAGGRTDTQYF
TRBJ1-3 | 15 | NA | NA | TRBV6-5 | TGTGCCAGCAGCGGAACATACAGCTCTGGAAACACCATATATTTT | CASSGTYSSGNTIYF